A selection of T cell receptor beta chains follows, all from one sample in a study of T cell repertoires in cytomegalovirus infection. Their recognized antigens are unknown. TCRdb re-analysed the reads in MiXCR, keeping a single row per CDR3 protein. The sample includes some 480,000 distinct CDR3 sequences, 30% to 40% of them seen just once. This specimen consisted of cultured PBMCs, obtained from culture after CMV antigen stimulation. These receptors all come from a human donor in good health (CMV status not recorded). Some clones in this sample may be carry-over from other donors' samples. CDR3s include the opening cysteine and the closing phenylalanine or tryptophan. Each record gives: V gene, CDR3 length, J gene, clone size, D gene, CDR3 DNA, CDR3 protein. A D gene is named only where the DNA matches it firmly. Rows may omit the clone size; those that give it use once, few, many or a size class.

TRBV5-1	14	TRBJ1-6	many	TRBD1	TGCGCCAGCAGCCCGGGACAGGCAAATTCACCCCTCCACTTT	CASSPGQANSPLHF
TRBV7-8	17	TRBJ1-1	few	NA	TGTGCCAGCAGCCCAATTCCCCGGGGAAATCGACCGACTGAAGCTTTCTTT	CASSPIPRGNRPTEAFF
TRBV7-6	15	TRBJ2-3	NA	TRBD2	TGTGCCAGCAGCCCCGCGGGGGATTACACAGATACGCAGTATTTT	CASSPAGDYTDTQYF
TRBV7-8	17	TRBJ2-5	many	TRBD2	TGTGCCAGCAGCTTAGGGGGACTAGCGGGACTAGGAGAGACCCAGTACTTC	CASSLGGLAGLGETQYF
TRBV9	16	TRBJ2-1	NA	TRBD2	TGTGCCAGCAGCGTAAGTGTCACTAGCGGGAGAAATGAGCAGTTCTTC	CASSVSVTSGRNEQFF
TRBV7-2	16	TRBJ1-3	NA	NA	TGTGCCAGCAGCTTAGCGGGGGTATCGGCTGGAAACACCATATATTTT	CASSLAGVSAGNTIYF
TRBV6-1	13	TRBJ2-4	NA	NA	TGTGCCGCCCAGAGCCAAGCCAAAAACATTCAGTACTTC	CAAQSQAKNIQYF
TRBV6-2/TRBV6-3	16	TRBJ2-2	NA	TRBD2	TGTGCCAGCAGTGGGGGGACTAGCGGGAGGACCGGGGAGCTGTTTTTT	CASSGGTSGRTGELFF
TRBV10-2	15	TRBJ2-5	NA	NA	TGCGCCAGCAGGGACGGGAATTATTCCCAAGAGACCCAGTACTTC	CASRDGNYSQETQYF
TRBV19	16	TRBJ2-3	few	TRBD1	TGTGCCAGTAGTACGGGGACAGCAAGGGACACAGATACGCAGTATTTT	CASSTGTARDTDTQYF
TRBV7-2	19	TRBJ2-1	many	TRBD2	TGTGCCAGCAACCCTGGGGGACTAGCTGGGGGGAGCTCCTACAATGAGCAGTTCTTC	CASNPGGLAGGSSYNEQFF
TRBV27	16	TRBJ2-1	NA	TRBD2	TGTGCCAGCAGTTTGACGACTAGCGGGAGGATCAATGAGCAGTTCTTC	CASSLTTSGRINEQFF
TRBV12-3/TRBV12-4	15	TRBJ1-2	NA	NA	TGTGCCAGCAGTTTTGTCCCGACAGACAACTATGGCTACACCTTC	CASSFVPTDNYGYTF
TRBV7-9	14	TRBJ2-1	few	TRBD1	TGTGCCAGCAGCTTCAGACAGGGGGCTAATGAGCAGTTCTTC	CASSFRQGANEQFF
TRBV7-9	14	TRBJ1-2	few	TRBD1	TGTGCCAGCAGCTCCGACAGGGCCAACTATGGCTACACCTTC	CASSSDRANYGYTF
TRBV11-2	18	TRBJ2-2	few	TRBD2	TGTGCCAGCAGCTTAGTGGCTAGCGGGTTCGCGAACACCGGGGAGCTGTTTTTT	CASSLVASGFANTGELFF
TRBV4-1	16	TRBJ2-3	few	NA	TGCGCCAGCAGCCAAGGGCCAGACCACCTCCAAGATACGCAGTATTTT	CASSQGPDHLQDTQYF
TRBV7-2	15	TRBJ2-3	few	NA	TGTGCCAGCAGCACACTAGGGGGGTACACAGATACGCAGTATTTT	CASSTLGGYTDTQYF
TRBV4-1	14	TRBJ1-2	NA	TRBD1	TGCGCCAGCAGCACACGACAGGGAGCCGATGGCTACACCTTC	CASSTRQGADGYTF
TRBV12-3/TRBV12-4	13	TRBJ2-1	few	NA	TGTGCCAGCAGTTTGGACTTCTACAATGAGCAGTTCTTC	CASSLDFYNEQFF
TRBV4-3	16	TRBJ1-6	few	NA	TGCGCCAGCAGCCAAGATTCCCAGGGGAGGAATTCACCCCTCCACTTT	CASSQDSQGRNSPLHF
TRBV29-1	17	TRBJ2-1	NA	TRBD2	TGCAGCGTCGTCCCGGGACTAGCGGGCCTTTCCTACAATGAGCAGTTCTTC	CSVVPGLAGLSYNEQFF
TRBV7-2	14	TRBJ2-3	NA	NA	TGTGCCAGCAGCCCGATGCAACGCACAGATACGCAGTATTTT	CASSPMQRTDTQYF
TRBV19	17	TRBJ2-1	many	TRBD2	TGTGCCAGTAGTGGGACCTGGACTAGCGGAACCTACAATGAGCAGTTCTTC	CASSGTWTSGTYNEQFF
TRBV7-6	15	TRBJ1-2	NA	NA	TGTGCCAGCAGCCCCCGGGACAAGGCTAACTATGGCTACACCTTC	CASSPRDKANYGYTF
TRBV28	15	TRBJ2-3	NA	TRBD1	TGTGCCAGCAATAAAGACAGGGGAAGCACAGATACGCAGTATTTT	CASNKDRGSTDTQYF
TRBV4-1	15	TRBJ2-2	NA	NA	TGCGCCAGCAGCCAACGCATACCGAACACCGGGGAGCTGTTTTTT	CASSQRIPNTGELFF
TRBV6-2/TRBV6-3	14	TRBJ2-3	few	NA	TGTGCCAGCAGTACGGGATCAATCACAGATACGCAGTATTTT	CASSTGSITDTQYF
TRBV4-1	17	TRBJ2-1	NA	NA	TGCGCCAGCAGCCAAGGTCTAGCTTTTAGGTCCTACAATGAGCAGTTCTTC	CASSQGLAFRSYNEQFF
TRBV28	16	TRBJ2-2	NA	NA	TGTGCCAGCAGCCCCCCTTCAGGCCGGGGAACCGGGGAGCTGTTTTTT	CASSPPSGRGTGELFF
TRBV19	15	TRBJ1-5	NA	TRBD1	TGTGCCAGTAGTCCGTGGGACAGGGGCAATCAGCCCCAGCATTTT	CASSPWDRGNQPQHF
TRBV12-3/TRBV12-4	15	TRBJ1-6	few	TRBD1	TGTGCCAGCAGTCTCCGGGACAGGGGTTCTTATCCCCTCCACTTT	CASSLRDRGSYPLHF
TRBV19	17	TRBJ1-1	NA	TRBD1	TGTGCCAGTAGCCTCTCACCCCCGGGACAGGGGGCGTCTGAAGCTTTCTTT	CASSLSPPGQGASEAFF
TRBV27	17	TRBJ1-1	few	TRBD1	TGTGCCAGCAGTGAGGGGCCGGACAGGGGGCGCGAGACTGAAGCTTTCTTT	CASSEGPDRGRETEAFF
TRBV27	15	TRBJ2-4	few	NA	TGTGCCAGCAGTTGGGCAGGGAAGACCAAAAACATTCAGTACTTC	CASSWAGKTKNIQYF